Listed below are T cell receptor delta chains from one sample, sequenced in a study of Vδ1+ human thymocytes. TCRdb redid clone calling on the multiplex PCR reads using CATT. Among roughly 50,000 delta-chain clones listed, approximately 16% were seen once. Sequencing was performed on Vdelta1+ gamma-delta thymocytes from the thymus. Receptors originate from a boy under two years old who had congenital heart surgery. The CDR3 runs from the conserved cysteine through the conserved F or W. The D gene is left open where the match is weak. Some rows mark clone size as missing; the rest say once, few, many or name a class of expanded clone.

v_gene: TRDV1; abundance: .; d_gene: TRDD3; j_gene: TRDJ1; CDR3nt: TGTGCTCTTGGGGTAACGGGGTGGGGGATAATCGATAAACTCATCTTT; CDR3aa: CALGVTGWGIIDKLIF
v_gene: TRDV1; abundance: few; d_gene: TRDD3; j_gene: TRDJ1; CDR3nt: TGTGCTCTTGGGGATCTGGTCGGTCCCAGTACTGGGGGATACGCCGATAAACTCATCTTT; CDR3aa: CALGDLVGPSTGGYADKLIF
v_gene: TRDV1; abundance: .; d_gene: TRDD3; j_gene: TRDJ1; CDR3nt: TGTGCTCTTGGGCTTGTTCCCCATGCTACTGGGGTCCCCCCGTACACCGATAAACTCATCTTT; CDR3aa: CALGLVPHATGVPPYTDKLIF
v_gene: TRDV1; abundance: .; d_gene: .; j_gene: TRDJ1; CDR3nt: TGTGCTCTTGGGGAACTGGGCCCTACGGGTTGGGGACGAGGGTACACCGATAAACTCATCTTT; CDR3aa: CALGELGPTGWGRGYTDKLIF
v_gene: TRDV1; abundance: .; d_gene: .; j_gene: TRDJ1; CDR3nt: TGTGCTCTTGGGGAATTCACTGGGTGGATAGGGTACACCGATAAACTCATCTTT; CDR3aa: CALGEFTGWIGYTDKLIF
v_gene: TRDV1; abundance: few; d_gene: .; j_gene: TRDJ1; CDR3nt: TGTGCTCTTGGGGAGCCTACCTCCTCCTCCCAACTCATCTTT; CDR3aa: CALGEPTSSSQLIF
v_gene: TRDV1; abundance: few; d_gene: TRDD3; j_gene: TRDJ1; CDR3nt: TGTGCTCTTGGGGTCCCCGTACTGGGGGACTACACCGATAAACTCATCTTT; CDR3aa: CALGVPVLGDYTDKLIF
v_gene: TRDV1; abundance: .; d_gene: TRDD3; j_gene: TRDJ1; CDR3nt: TGTGCTCTTGGGGAACGCTCGGCGTTAGGTCGCTGGGGGAGGACCGATAAACTCATCTTT; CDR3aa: CALGERSALGRWGRTDKLIF
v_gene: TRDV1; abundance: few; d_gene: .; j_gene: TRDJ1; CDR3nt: TGTGCTCTTGGGGAACAAACGGGTTCTCTGGAAACCGATAAACTCATCTTT; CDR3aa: CALGEQTGSLETDKLIF
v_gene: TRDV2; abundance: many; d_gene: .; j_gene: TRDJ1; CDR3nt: TGTGCCTGTGACACGGATAAACTCATCTTT; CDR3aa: CACDTDKLIF
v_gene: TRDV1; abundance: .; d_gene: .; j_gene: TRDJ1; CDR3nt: TGTGCTCTTGGGGAACTACTCTCGGAGTACACCGATAAACTCATCTTT; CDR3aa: CALGELLSEYTDKLIF
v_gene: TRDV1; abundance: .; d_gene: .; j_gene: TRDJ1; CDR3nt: TGTGCTCTTGGGGACCCACGAGATCACACCGATAAACTCATCTTT; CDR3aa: CALGDPRDHTDKLIF
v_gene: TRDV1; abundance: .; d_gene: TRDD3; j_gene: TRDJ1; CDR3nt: TGTGCTCTGAGTTCCTGGGGGATCACCGATAAACTCATCTTT; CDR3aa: CALSSWGITDKLIF
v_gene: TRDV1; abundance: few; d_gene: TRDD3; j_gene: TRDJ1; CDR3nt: TGTGCTCTTGGGGAACCGCCCATTAGGTGGGGGATACGCAAAGACACCGATAAACTCATCTTT; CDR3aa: CALGEPPIRWGIRKDTDKLIF
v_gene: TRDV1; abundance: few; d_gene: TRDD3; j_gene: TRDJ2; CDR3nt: TGTGCTCTTGGGGAACTATTCCTTTATTACTGGGGGATACCGCCAGCACAACTCTTCTTT; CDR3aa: CALGELFLYYWGIPPAQLFF
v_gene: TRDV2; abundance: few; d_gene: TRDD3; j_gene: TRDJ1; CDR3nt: TGTGCCTGTGACACCGGTGGGGGATACGCGGCCACCGATAAACTCATCTTT; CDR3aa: CACDTGGGYAATDKLIF